This TCR beta chain is from a study of T-cell memory formation after mild COVID-19. Overall study findings and caveats: In pre-infection memory, a portion of responding clones appeared, which suggested that cross-reactive memory joined.

This clonotype was found many times. Its antigen remains unknown. V was pared by 1 base and J by 3 bases, with 7 bases between. This CDR3 region has 13 residues. Germline CDR1 reads SGHRS; CDR2 reads YFSETQ. Constant-segment primers served in 5'RACE that generated TCR alpha and TCR beta cDNA libraries bearing sample barcodes and UMIs. TCRdb reprocessed the 5' RACE reads with MiXCR, giving one entry per CDR3 protein. The sample has some 320,000 distinct CDR3 sequences; about a sixth are singletons. The sample comprised PBMCs or a T cell subset sorted from them (not recorded which). This chain joins TRBV5-1 and TRBJ1-1; D perhaps matches TRBD1 (5 bases). The clonotype originates from a man in his late teens or twenties who had mild COVID-19 (a few samples of this study predate the infection). Cell type and time point are not known. The CDR3 sequence: CASSLKQDTEAFF. The CDR3 DNA reads TGCGCCAGCAGCTTGAAACAGGACACTGAAGCTTTCTTT.